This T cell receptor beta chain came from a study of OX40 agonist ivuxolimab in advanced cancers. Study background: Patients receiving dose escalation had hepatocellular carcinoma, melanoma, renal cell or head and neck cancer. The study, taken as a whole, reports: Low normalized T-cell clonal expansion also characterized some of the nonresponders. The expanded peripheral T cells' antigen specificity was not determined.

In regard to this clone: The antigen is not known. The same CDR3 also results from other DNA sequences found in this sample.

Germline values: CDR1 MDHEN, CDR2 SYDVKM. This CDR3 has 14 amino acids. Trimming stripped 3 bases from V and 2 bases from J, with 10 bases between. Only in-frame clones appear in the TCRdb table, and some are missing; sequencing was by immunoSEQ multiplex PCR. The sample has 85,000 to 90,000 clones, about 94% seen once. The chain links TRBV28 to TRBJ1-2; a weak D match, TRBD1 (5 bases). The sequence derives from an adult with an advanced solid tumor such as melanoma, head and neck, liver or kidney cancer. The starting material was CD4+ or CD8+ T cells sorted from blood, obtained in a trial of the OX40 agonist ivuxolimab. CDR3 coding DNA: TGTGCCAGCAGTTTCAGTGGGGGGAACTATGGCTACACCTTC. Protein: CASSFSGGNYGYTF.